This T cell receptor beta chain came from a study of memory CD4+ T cells and cytomegalovirus serostatus. Trimming took 5 bases from V and 6 from J, leaving 14 bases between them. The CDR3 contains 14 residues. Per germline, CDR1 SGHVS and CDR2 FQNEAQ. Produced via immunoSEQ multiplex PCR; TCRdb's table is partial and in-frame only. The sample lists approximately 53,000 clones, over 65% occurring once. Single viable CD3+CD4+CD8-CD45RO+ cells were sorted as the memory CD4+ T cells. The rearrangement joins TRBV7-8 to TRBJ2-1; D remains ambiguous. The sequence was obtained from an adult in good health and CMV-seronegative. Sample: memory CD4+ T cells from blood. The CDR3: CASSQNPGPNEQFF. CDR3 coding DNA: TGTGCCAGCAGCCAAAACCCAGGACCCAATGAGCAGTTCTTC.